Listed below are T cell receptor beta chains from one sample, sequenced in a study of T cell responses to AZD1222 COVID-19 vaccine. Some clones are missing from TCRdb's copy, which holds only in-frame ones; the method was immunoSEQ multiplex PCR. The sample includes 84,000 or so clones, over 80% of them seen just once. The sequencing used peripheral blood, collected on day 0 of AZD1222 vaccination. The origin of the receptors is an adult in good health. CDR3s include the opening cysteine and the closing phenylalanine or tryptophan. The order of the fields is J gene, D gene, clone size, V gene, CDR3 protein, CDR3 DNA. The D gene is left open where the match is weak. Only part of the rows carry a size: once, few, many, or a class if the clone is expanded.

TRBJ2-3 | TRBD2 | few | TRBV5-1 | CASSLPGGSEGTDTQYF | TGCGCCAGCAGCTTGCCTGGCGGGAGTGAGGGCACAGATACGCAGTATTTT
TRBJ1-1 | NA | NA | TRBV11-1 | CASSPPVRVNTEAFF | TGTGCCAGCAGCCCCCCGGTACGGGTGAACACTGAAGCTTTCTTT
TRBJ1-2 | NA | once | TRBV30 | CAWSPNPYMGYTF | TGTGCCTGGAGTCCCAATCCGTACATGGGCTACACCTTC
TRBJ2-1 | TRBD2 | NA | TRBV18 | CASSPRRNLAGGSNNEQFF | TGTGCCAGCTCACCTAGACGCAATCTAGCGGGAGGAAGCAACAATGAGCAGTTCTTC
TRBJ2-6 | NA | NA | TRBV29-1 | CSVYRAGANVLTF | TGCAGCGTTTACAGGGCTGGGGCCAACGTCCTGACTTTC
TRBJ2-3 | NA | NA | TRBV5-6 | CASSETGPTDYTDTQYF | TGTGCCAGCAGCGAAACAGGGCCCACGGATTACACAGATACGCAGTATTTT
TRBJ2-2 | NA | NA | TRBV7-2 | CASSLYGFGGELFF | TGTGCCAGCAGCTTATATGGGTTTGGCGGGGAGCTGTTTTTT
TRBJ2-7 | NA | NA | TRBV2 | CASIGWRTTYEQYF | TGTGCCAGCATCGGATGGCGCACCACCTACGAGCAGTACTTC
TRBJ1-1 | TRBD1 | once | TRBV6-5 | CAVQQGPNTEAFF | TGTGCCGTCCAACAGGGGCCGAACACTGAAGCTTTCTTT
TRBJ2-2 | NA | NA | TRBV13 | CASSHIGTGELFF | TGTGCCAGCAGCCACATCGGCACCGGGGAGCTGTTTTTT
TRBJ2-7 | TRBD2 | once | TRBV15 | CATSRGAGGPRLGEQYF | TGTGCCACCAGCAGAGGAGCGGGAGGGCCGCGTTTGGGCGAGCAGTACTTC
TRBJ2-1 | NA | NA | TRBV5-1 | CASSLAVGDSNEQFF | TGCGCCAGCAGCTTGGCCGTGGGGGATAGTAATGAGCAGTTCTTC
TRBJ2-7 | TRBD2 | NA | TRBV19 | CASSISGSTSGEQYF | TGTGCCAGTAGTATTAGCGGGAGTACCTCGGGGGAGCAGTACTTC
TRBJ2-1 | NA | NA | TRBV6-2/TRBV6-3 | CASSSTPGNEQFF | TGTGCCAGCAGTTCCACGCCTGGTAATGAGCAGTTCTTC
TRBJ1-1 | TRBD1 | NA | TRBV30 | CAWNLGQINTEAFF | TGTGCCTGGAACCTGGGACAGATCAACACTGAAGCTTTCTTT
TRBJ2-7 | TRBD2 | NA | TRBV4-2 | CASSQGAGGTGLAGAMVLEQYF | TGTGCCAGCAGCCAAGGGGCAGGGGGCACAGGACTAGCGGGAGCGATGGTCCTCGAGCAGTACTTC
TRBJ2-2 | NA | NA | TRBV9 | CASSGDVNTGELFF | TGTGCCAGCAGCGGGGACGTCAACACCGGGGAGCTGTTTTTT
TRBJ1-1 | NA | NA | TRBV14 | CASSLRGLNTEAFF | TGTGCCAGCAGCCTCAGGGGTTTGAACACTGAAGCTTTCTTT
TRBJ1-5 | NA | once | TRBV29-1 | CSATSELGQPQHF | TGCAGTGCGACTAGTGAGTTGGGGCAGCCCCAGCATTTT
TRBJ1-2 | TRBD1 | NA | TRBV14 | CASSQGQVTLYGYTF | TGTGCCAGCAGCCAGGGACAGGTTACCCTCTATGGCTACACCTTC
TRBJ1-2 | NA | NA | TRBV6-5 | CASKGANYGYTF | TGTGCCAGCAAGGGGGCTAACTATGGCTACACCTTC
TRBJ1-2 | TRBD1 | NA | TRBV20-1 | CSASSGQGIVVNYGYTF | TGCAGTGCTAGTTCAGGACAGGGAATTGTAGTTAACTATGGCTACACCTTC
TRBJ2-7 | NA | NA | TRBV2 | CASRVTGYEQYF | TGTGCCAGCAGGGTGACAGGCTACGAGCAGTACTTC